These T cell receptor beta chains were read from a single sample in a study of identical twins. TCRdb itself ran the 5' RACE reads through MiXCR, one entry per CDR3 protein. The table lists fewer than 550,000 distinct CDR3 sequences, 13% to 15% of them singletons. These data are also associated with another study on yellow fever vaccine responses in identical twins.

What was sequenced was CD4+ T cells sorted from blood. The receptors were sampled from a woman aged 18-29 years in good health. CDR3s include the opening cysteine and the closing phenylalanine or tryptophan. The D gene is left open where the match is weak. Size is omitted from some rows. Given values are once, few, many or a class for expanded clones.

D	J	V	size	CDR3	DNA
TRBD2	TRBJ2-1	TRBV9	NA	CASSISGGSQNEQFF	TGTGCCAGCAGCATTAGCGGGGGGTCCCAAAATGAGCAGTTCTTC
NA	TRBJ1-5	TRBV20-1	NA	CSAYRGGQFSNQPQHF	TGCAGTGCTTATCGGGGAGGGCAGTTTAGCAATCAGCCCCAGCATTTT
TRBD2	TRBJ2-3	TRBV20-1	NA	CILTSDRDTQYF	TGCATTCTGACTAGCGATAGGGATACGCAGTATTTT
NA	TRBJ2-2	TRBV19	many	CASSSGANTGELFF	TGTGCCAGCAGCTCAGGGGCGAACACCGGGGAGCTGTTTTTT
NA	TRBJ2-7	TRBV5-1	NA	CASSSTSDRFTYEQYF	TGCGCCAGCAGCTCCACGAGTGACAGGTTCACCTACGAGCAGTACTTC
TRBD2	TRBJ2-1	TRBV5-1	few	CASSLPLAGGVDEQFF	TGCGCCAGCAGCTTGCCCCTAGCGGGAGGGGTTGATGAGCAGTTCTTC
NA	TRBJ2-6	TRBV6-2/TRBV6-3	few	CASKLGQYHSGANVLTF	TGTGCCAGCAAGCTCGGACAGTACCACTCTGGGGCCAACGTCCTGACTTTC
NA	TRBJ2-7	TRBV14	NA	CASSQNGRREQYF	TGTGCCAGCAGCCAAAATGGGCGGCGCGAGCAGTACTTC
TRBD2	TRBJ2-3	TRBV5-8	few	CASSSGTSGYTQYF	TGTGCCAGCAGCTCCGGGACTAGCGGTTATACGCAGTATTTT
NA	TRBJ2-2	TRBV11-2	few	CASSLDGSGSTGELFF	TGTGCCAGCAGCTTAGATGGGTCAGGGTCCACCGGGGAGCTGTTTTTT
NA	TRBJ2-7	TRBV7-2	few	CASSFRTDQYF	TGTGCCAGCAGCTTCCGGACAGATCAGTACTTC
NA	TRBJ1-1	TRBV29-1	NA	CSVETSRMNTEAFF	TGCAGCGTTGAAACCTCTCGGATGAACACTGAAGCTTTCTTT
TRBD2	TRBJ2-5	TRBV28	NA	CASSIPGLAGMYF	TGTGCCAGCAGTATACCGGGACTAGCAGGGATGTACTTC
NA	TRBJ2-1	TRBV7-2	many	CASSRPGPPSGEQFF	TGTGCCAGCAGCCGACCGGGTCCCCCTTCTGGTGAGCAGTTCTTC
NA	TRBJ2-2	TRBV7-3	many	CASSLGTAGELFF	TGTGCCAGCAGCTTAGGCACCGCCGGGGAGCTGTTTTTT
NA	TRBJ2-7	TRBV18	NA	CASGEGAYEQYF	TGTGCCAGCGGAGAGGGGGCCTACGAGCAGTACTTC
NA	TRBJ2-5	TRBV7-7	NA	CASSFGGLAETQYF	TGTGCTAGCAGCTTCGGGGGGCTGGCAGAGACCCAGTACTTC
NA	TRBJ2-1	TRBV6-1	NA	CASSPISRGFYNEQFF	TGTGCCAGCAGTCCCATATCCAGGGGTTTCTACAATGAGCAGTTCTTC
NA	TRBJ2-7	TRBV5-1	few	CASSPGLGRYEQYF	TGCGCCAGCAGTCCGGGACTGGGGAGATACGAGCAGTACTTC
NA	TRBJ2-2	TRBV29-1	NA	CSVAQDTNTGELFF	TGCAGCGTTGCCCAGGATACGAACACCGGGGAGCTGTTTTTT
NA	TRBJ2-7	TRBV12-3/TRBV12-4	many	CASRTNIVPEQYF	TGTGCCAGCAGGACAAACATAGTCCCCGAGCAGTACTTC
TRBD1	TRBJ2-5	TRBV7-8	few	CASSLDRAGTQYF	TGTGCCAGCAGCTTGGACAGGGCGGGGACCCAGTACTTC
NA	TRBJ2-3	TRBV6-2/TRBV6-3	few	CASSTDVRSTDTQYF	TGTGCCAGCAGTACCGACGTAAGGAGCACAGATACGCAGTATTTT
NA	TRBJ2-2	TRBV24-1	NA	CATSGEVLTGELFF	TGTGCCACCAGTGGTGAGGTCCTAACCGGGGAGCTGTTTTTT
NA	TRBJ2-7	TRBV6-2/TRBV6-3	few	CASSQFSYEQYF	TGTGCCAGCTCACAGTTTTCATACGAGCAGTACTTC
NA	TRBJ1-6	TRBV15	many	CATSRGWRTVDSPLHF	TGTGCCACCAGCAGAGGCTGGAGAACGGTTGATTCACCCCTCCACTTT
TRBD2	TRBJ2-3	TRBV5-1	few	CASSLFGGADTQYF	TGCGCCAGCAGCTTGTTCGGGGGGGCAGATACGCAGTATTTT
NA	TRBJ2-7	TRBV7-2	NA	CASSLIGSPYEQYF	TGTGCCAGCAGCTTAATTGGCTCTCCCTACGAGCAGTACTTC
NA	TRBJ2-1	TRBV6-5	NA	CASSYGRGGYNEQFF	TGTGCCAGCAGTTACGGCAGGGGAGGCTACAATGAGCAGTTCTTC